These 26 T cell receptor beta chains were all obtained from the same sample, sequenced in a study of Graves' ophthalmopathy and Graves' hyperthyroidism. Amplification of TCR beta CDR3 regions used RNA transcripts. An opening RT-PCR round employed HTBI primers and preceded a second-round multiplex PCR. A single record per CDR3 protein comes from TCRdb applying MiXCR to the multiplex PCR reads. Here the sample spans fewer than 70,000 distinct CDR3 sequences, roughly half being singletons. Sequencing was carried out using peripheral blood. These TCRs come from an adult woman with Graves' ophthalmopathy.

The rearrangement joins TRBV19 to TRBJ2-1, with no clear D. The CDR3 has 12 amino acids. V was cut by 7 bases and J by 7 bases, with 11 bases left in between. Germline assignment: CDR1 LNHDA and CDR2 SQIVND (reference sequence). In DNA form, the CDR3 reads TGTGCCAGTACGGCGAGTGCTAATGAGCAGTTCTTC. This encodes CASTASANEQFF.

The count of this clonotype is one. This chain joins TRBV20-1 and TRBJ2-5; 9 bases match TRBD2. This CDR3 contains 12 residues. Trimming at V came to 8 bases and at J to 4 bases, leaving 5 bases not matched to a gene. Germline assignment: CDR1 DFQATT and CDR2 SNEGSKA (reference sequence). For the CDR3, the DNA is TGCAGTTACTCGCGGGAGGGAGAGACCCAGTACTTC. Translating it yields CSYSREGETQYF.

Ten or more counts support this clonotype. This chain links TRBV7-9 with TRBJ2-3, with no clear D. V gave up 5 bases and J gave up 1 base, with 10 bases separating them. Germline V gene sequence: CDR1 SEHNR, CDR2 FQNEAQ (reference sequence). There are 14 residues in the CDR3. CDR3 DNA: TGTGCCAGCAGCCTGACTGGGCGCACAGATACGCAGTATTTT. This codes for CASSLTGRTDTQYF.

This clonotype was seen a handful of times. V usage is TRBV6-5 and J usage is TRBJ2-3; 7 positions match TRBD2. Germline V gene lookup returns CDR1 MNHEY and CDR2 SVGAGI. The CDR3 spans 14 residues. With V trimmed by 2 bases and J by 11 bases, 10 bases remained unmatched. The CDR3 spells CASSYGGSGDEQYF. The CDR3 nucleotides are TGTGCCAGCAGTTACGGCGGGAGCGGAGATGAGCAGTATTTT.

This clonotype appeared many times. CDR3 sequence reads: CASSPDRSSGYTF. The CDR3 DNA is TGTGCCAGCAGCCCGGACAGAAGTAGTGGCTACACCTTC. This chain links TRBV7-2 with TRBJ1-2; D possibly corresponds to TRBD1 (6 bases). Trimming took 5 bases from V and 7 from J, leaving 14 bases between them. CDR1 is SGHTA, CDR2 FQGNSA, per germline. This CDR3 is 13 amino acids long.

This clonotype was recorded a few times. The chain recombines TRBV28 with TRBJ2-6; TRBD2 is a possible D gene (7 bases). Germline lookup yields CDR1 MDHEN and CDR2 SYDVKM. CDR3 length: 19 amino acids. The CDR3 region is CASSFTWGGGSSGANVLTF. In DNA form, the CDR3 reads TGTGCAAGTTCGTTCACTTGGGGGGGCGGAAGCTCTGGGGCCAACGTCCTGACTTTC. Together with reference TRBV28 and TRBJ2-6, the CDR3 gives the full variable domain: DVKVTQSSRYLVKRTGEKVFLECVQDMDHENMFWYRQDPGLGLRLIYFSYDVKMKEKGDIPEGYSVSREKKERFSLILESASTNQTSMYLCASSFTWGGGSSGANVLTFGAGSRLTVL.

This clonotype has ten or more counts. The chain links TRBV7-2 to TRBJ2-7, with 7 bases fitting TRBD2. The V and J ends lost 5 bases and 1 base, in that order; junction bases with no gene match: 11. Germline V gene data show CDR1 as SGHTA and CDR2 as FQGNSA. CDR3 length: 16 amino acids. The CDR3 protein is CASSELGGRASYEQYF. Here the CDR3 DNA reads TGTGCCAGCAGCGAGCTCGGTGGGAGGGCTTCCTACGAGCAGTACTTC.

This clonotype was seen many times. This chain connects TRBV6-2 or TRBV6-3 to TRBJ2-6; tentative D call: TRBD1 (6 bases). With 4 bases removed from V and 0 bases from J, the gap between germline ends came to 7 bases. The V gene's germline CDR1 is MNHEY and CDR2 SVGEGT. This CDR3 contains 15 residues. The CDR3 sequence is CASSSDSSGANVLTF. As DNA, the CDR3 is TGTGCCAGCAGTTCGGACAGCTCTGGGGCCAACGTCCTGACTTTC.

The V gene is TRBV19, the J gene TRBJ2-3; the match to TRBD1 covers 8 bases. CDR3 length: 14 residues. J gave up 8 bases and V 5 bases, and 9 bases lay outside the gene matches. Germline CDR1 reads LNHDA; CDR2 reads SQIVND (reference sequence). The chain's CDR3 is CASSSGQGNRTQYF. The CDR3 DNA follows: TGTGCCAGTAGTTCAGGACAGGGTAATCGTACGCAGTATTTT.

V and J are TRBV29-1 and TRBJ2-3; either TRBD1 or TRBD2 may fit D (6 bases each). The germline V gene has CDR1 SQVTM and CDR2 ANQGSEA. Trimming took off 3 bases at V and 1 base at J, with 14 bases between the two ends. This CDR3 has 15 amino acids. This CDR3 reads CSVEWGAGGTDTQYF. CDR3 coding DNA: TGCAGCGTTGAGTGGGGGGCTGGGGGCACAGATACGCAGTATTTT.

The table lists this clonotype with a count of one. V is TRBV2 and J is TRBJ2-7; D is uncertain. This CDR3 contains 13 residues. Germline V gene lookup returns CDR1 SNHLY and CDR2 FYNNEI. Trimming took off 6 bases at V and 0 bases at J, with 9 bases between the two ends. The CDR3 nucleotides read TGTGCCAGCAGCCCGGGTCGCTCCTACGAGCAGTACTTC. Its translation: CASSPGRSYEQYF.

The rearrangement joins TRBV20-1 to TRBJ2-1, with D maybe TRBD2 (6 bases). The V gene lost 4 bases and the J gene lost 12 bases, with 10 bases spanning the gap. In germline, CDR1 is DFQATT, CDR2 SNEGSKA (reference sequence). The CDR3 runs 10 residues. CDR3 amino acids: CSANLAPQFF. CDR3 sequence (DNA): TGCAGTGCTAATCTAGCGCCGCAGTTCTTC.

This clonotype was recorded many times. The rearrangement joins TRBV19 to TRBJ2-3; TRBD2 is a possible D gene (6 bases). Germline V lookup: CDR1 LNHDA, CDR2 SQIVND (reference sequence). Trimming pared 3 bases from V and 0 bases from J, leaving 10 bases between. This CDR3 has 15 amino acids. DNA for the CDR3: TGTGCCAGTAGTATGGGGGGACTTAGCACAGATACGCAGTATTTT. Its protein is CASSMGGLSTDTQYF.

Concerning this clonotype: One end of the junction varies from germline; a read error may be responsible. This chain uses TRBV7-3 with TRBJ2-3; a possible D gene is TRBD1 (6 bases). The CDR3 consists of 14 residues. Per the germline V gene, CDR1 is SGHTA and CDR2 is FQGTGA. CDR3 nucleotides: TGTGCCAGCAGCTCAGGGGCGTCCACAGGTACGCAGTATTTT. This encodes CASSSGASTGTQYF.

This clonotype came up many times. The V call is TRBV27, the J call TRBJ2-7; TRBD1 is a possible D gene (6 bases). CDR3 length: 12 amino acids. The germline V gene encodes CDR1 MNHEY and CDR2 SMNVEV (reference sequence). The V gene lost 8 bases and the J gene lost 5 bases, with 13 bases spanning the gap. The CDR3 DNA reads TGTGCCAGCCGTACGAGGGGGAACGAGCAGTACTTC. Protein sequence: CASRTRGNEQYF.

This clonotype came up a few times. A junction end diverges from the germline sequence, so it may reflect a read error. CDR3 sequence: CASSVRNTGELFF. In DNA, the CDR3 is TGTGCCAGTAGTGTGAGGAACACAGGGGAGCTGTTTTTT. This chain uses TRBV19 with TRBJ2-2, with D hard to call. CDR1 is LNHDA and CDR2 is SQIVND in the germline V gene (reference sequence). CDR3 length: 13 residues.

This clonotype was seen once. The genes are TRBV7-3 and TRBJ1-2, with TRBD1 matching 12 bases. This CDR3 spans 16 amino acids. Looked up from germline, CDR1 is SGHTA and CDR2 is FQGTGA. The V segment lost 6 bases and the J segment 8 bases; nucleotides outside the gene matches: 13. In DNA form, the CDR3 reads TGTGCCAGCAGTTCCCTAGCGGGGACAGGGGGCGCGGGCTACACCTTC. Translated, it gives CASSSLAGTGGAGYTF.

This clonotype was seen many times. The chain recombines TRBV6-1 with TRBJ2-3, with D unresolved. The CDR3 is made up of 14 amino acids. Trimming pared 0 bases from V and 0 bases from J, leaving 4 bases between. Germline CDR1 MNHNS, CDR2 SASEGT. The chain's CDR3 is CASSEALSTDTQYF. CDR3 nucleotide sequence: TGTGCCAGCAGTGAAGCGCTTAGCACAGATACGCAGTATTTT.

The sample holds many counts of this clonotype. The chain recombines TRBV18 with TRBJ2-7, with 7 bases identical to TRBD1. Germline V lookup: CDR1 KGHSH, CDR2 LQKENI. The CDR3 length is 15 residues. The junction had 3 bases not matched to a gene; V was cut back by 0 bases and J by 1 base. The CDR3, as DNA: TGTGCCAGCTCACCACCGTCGGACAGGTCCTACGAGCAGTACTTC. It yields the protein CASSPPSDRSYEQYF.

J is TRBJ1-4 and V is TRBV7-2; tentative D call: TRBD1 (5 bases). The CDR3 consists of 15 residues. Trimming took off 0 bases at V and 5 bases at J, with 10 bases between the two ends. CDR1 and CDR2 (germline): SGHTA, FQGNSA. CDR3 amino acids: CASSLAGTYNEKLFF. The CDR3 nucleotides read TGTGCCAGCAGCTTAGCGGGGACCTACAATGAAAAACTGTTTTTT.

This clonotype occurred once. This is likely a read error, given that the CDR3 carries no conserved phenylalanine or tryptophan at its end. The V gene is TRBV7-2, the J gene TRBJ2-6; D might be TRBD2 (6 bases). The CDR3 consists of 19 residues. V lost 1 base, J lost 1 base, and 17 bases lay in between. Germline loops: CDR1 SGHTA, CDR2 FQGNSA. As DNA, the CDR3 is TGTGCCAGCAGCTTAGTCTCTAGCGTCGGAGCTTCTGGGGCCAACGTCCTGACTCTC. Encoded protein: CASSLVSSVGASGANVLTL.

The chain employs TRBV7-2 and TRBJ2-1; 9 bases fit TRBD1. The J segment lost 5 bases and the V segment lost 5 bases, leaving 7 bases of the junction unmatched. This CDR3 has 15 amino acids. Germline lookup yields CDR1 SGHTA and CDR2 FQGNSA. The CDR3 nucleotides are TGTGCCAGCAGCATTGGGACAGGGTCCCACAATGAGCAGTTCTTC. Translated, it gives CASSIGTGSHNEQFF. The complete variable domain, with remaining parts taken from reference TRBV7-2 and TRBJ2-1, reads GAGVSQSPSNKVTEKGKDVELRCDPISGHTALYWYRQSLGQGLEFLIYFQGNSAPDKSGLPSDRFSAERTGGSVSTLTIQRTQQEDSAVYLCASSIGTGSHNEQFFGPGTRLTVL.

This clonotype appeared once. CDR3 amino acids: CASSGTDRGFQPQHF. Here the CDR3 DNA reads TGCGCCAGCAGTGGGACGGACAGGGGGTTTCAGCCCCAGCATTTT. The chain employs TRBV10-2 and TRBJ1-5; 10 bases fit TRBD1. The germline gives CDR1 WSHSY, CDR2 SAAADI. CDR3 length: 15 residues. After removal of 4 bases from V and 6 bases from J, the junction contained 6 bases not matched to a gene.

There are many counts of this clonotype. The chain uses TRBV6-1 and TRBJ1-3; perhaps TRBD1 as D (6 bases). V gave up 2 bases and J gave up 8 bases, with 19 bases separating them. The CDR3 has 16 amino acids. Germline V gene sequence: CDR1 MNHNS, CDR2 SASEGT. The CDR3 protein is CASSEFMGAGRDTIYF. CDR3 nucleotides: TGTGCCAGCAGTGAATTCATGGGGGCCGGGAGGGACACCATATATTTT.

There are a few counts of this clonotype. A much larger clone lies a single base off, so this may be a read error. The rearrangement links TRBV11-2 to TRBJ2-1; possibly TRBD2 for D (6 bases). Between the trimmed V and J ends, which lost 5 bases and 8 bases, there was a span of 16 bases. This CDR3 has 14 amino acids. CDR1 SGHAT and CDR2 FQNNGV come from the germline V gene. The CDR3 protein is CASSLSGGRYEQFF. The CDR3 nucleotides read TGTGCCAGCAGCCTGTCGGGTGGGAGGTATGAGCAGTTCTTC.

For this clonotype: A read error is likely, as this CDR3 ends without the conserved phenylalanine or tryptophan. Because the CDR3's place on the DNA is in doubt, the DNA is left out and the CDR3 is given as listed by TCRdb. The chain's CDR3 is CASSIGTA. The V gene is TRBV19, the J gene TRBJ1-5. The CDR3 adds up to 8 amino acids, both ends counted. The germline V gene encodes CDR1 LNHDA and CDR2 SQIVND (reference sequence).